The 15 T cell receptor beta chains listed next were all sequenced from one sample in a study of blood T cell repertoires in COVID-19. TCRdb's copy holds only in-frame clones and misses some; the assay was immunoSEQ multiplex PCR. The sample yields about 140,000 clones, roughly 90% seen once. The sequenced material came from peripheral blood. The receptors originated from a human donor with COVID-19, enrolled during active disease. The donor label of this sample is uncertain.

The chain uses TRBV7-6 and TRBJ1-5; D is unclear. CDR1 is SGHVS and CDR2 is FNYEAQ in the germline V gene. Trimming removed 4 bases at V and 5 bases at J, with 15 bases between. This CDR3 region has 15 residues. The CDR3 loop is CASSSTSGRDQPQHF. CDR3 nucleotides: TGTGCCAGCAGCTCGACTAGCGGTCGGGATCAGCCCCAGCATTTT. Full variable domain (outside the CDR3, taken from reference TRBV7-6 and TRBJ1-5): GAGVSQSPRYKVTKRGQDVALRCDPISGHVSLYWYRQALGQGPEFLTYFNYEAQQDKSGLPNDRFSAERPEGSISTLTIQRTEQRDSAMYRCASSSTSGRDQPQHFGDGTRLSIL.

The V and J genes are TRBV2 and TRBJ1-1, with D perhaps matching TRBD1 (5 bases). In germline, CDR1 is SNHLY, CDR2 FYNNEI. The CDR3 consists of 14 residues. Trimming removed 8 bases at V and 0 bases at J, with 13 bases between. The chain's CDR3 is CASQARALNTEAFF. DNA for the CDR3: TGTGCCAGCCAGGCCAGGGCTTTGAACACTGAAGCTTTCTTT. The variable domain in full, with the rest retrieved from reference TRBV2 and TRBJ1-1, is EPEVTQTPSHQVTQMGQEVILRCVPISNHLYFYWYRQILGQKVEFLVSFYNNEISEKSEIFDDQFSVERPDGSNFTLKIRSTKLEDSAMYFCASQARALNTEAFFGQGTRLTVV.

The rearrangement uses TRBV18 and TRBJ1-1, with D maybe TRBD1 (5 bases). V was pared by 0 bases and J by 8 bases, with 10 bases between. The CDR3 extends over 13 amino acids. Germline CDR1 and CDR2: KGHSH and LQKENI. The CDR3: CASSPPRQMEAFF. CDR3 coding DNA: TGTGCCAGCTCACCACCGCGACAGATGGAAGCTTTCTTT.

The chain is built from TRBV2 and TRBJ2-5, with 9 bases matching TRBD1. Trimming took 3 bases from V and 0 from J; bases not matched to a gene: 2. The CDR3 spans 15 residues. Germline CDR1 SNHLY, CDR2 FYNNEI. CDR3 sequence reads: CASSEDRGNQETQYF. DNA for the CDR3: TGTGCCAGCAGTGAGGACAGGGGCAACCAAGAGACCCAGTACTTC.

This chain uses TRBV10-1 with TRBJ2-3; D possibly corresponds to TRBD2 (5 bases). Per the germline V gene, CDR1 is WNHNN and CDR2 is SYGVQD (reference sequence). This CDR3 has 13 residues. V shed 7 bases and J shed 1 base, with 9 bases lying between them. CDR3 loop: CASTGDRTDTQYF. Written as DNA, the CDR3 is TGCGCCAGCACCGGGGATCGCACAGATACGCAGTATTTT.

This clone was detected a few times. V is TRBV19 and J is TRBJ1-1; 8 bases align to TRBD1. The CDR3 extends over 14 amino acids. Trimming removed 4 bases from V and 3 bases from J; junction bases left unmatched: 4. Per the germline V gene, CDR1 is LNHDA and CDR2 is SQIVND (reference sequence). The CDR3 protein is CASSSQQGDTEAFF. CDR3 nucleotide sequence: TGTGCCAGTAGTAGCCAACAGGGGGACACTGAAGCTTTCTTT.

In this sample, this clone turned up once. The chain employs TRBV20-1 and TRBJ2-7; D is unresolved. Germline V gene sequence: CDR1 DFQATT, CDR2 SNEGSKA (reference sequence). This CDR3 contains 13 residues. With 3 bases removed from V and 2 bases from J, the gap between germline ends came to 11 bases. The CDR3, as DNA: TGCAGTGCTAGTGGCACGGTAACCTACGAGCAGTACTTC. Protein: CSASGTVTYEQYF.

This clone came up a few times. V and J are TRBV5-1 and TRBJ2-7, with D possibly TRBD1 on 6 matching bases. The CDR3 spans 18 residues. Per the germline V gene, CDR1 is SGHRS and CDR2 is YFSETQ. Deletions cut 1 base from V and 1 base from J, with 21 bases between. CDR3 nucleotide sequence: TGCGCCAGCAGCTTGCTTAGGGGGACCGGGGCAGATTCCTACGAGCAGTACTTC. It is translated as CASSLLRGTGADSYEQYF.

The sample holds one count of this clone. The chain has TRBV6-5 and TRBJ2-7; weak D call: TRBD1 (6 bases). This CDR3 has 15 residues. With 10 bases removed from V and 7 bases from J, the gap between germline ends came to 26 bases. The germline V gene encodes CDR1 MNHEY and CDR2 SVGAGI. The CDR3 protein is CATQPAGTRTGEQYF. CDR3 sequence (DNA): TGTGCCACCCAGCCCGCCGGGACAAGAACGGGGGAGCAGTACTTC.

The chain combines TRBV5-4 with TRBJ2-7, with D hard to call. Per the germline V gene, CDR1 is SGHNT and CDR2 is YYREEE (reference sequence). The CDR3 consists of 14 residues. V lost 3 bases and J lost 4, with 14 bases in between. CDR3: CASSSTNSVYEQYF. The CDR3 DNA sequence: TGTGCCAGCAGCTCAACGAACTCCGTTTACGAGCAGTACTTC.

The genes are TRBV5-1 and TRBJ2-7; D perhaps matches TRBD2 (6 bases). CDR3 length: 15 residues. Trimming removed 4 bases from V and 0 bases from J, with 14 bases in between. CDR1 is SGHRS, CDR2 YFSETQ, per germline. The CDR3 protein is CASSPEGLYSYEQYF. As DNA, the CDR3 is TGCGCCAGCAGCCCCGAGGGACTCTACTCCTACGAGCAGTACTTC.

This rearrangement joins TRBV2 to TRBJ2-7; 7 bases match TRBD1. Germline V gives CDR1 SNHLY, CDR2 FYNNEI. The V and J ends lost 6 bases and 5 bases, in that order; junction bases with no gene match: 10. This CDR3 spans 14 amino acids. In DNA form, the CDR3 reads TGTGCCAGCAGGCGACAGGGATCGGTCCACGAGCAGTACTTC. Encoded protein: CASRRQGSVHEQYF.

This sequence joins TRBV19 and TRBJ2-7; TRBD1 aligns across 7 bases. V lost 3 bases and J lost 9; bases outside the gene matches: 14. This CDR3 has 15 amino acids. The germline V gene has CDR1 LNHDA and CDR2 SQIVND (reference sequence). CDR3 sequence reads: CASSITGTESARQYF. In DNA form, the CDR3 reads TGTGCCAGTAGTATTACCGGGACAGAGTCCGCGAGGCAGTACTTC.

The chain has TRBV3-1 (or the pseudogene TRBV3-2) and TRBJ1-3; TRBD1 matches at 7 bases. The V segment lost 3 bases and the J segment 4 bases; nucleotides outside the gene matches: 3. Germline V lookup: CDR1 LGHDT, CDR2 YNNKEL (reference sequence). The CDR3 loop spans 14 amino acids. CDR3 residues: CASSHRGEGNTIYF. The CDR3 DNA sequence: TGTGCCAGCAGCCACAGGGGGGAAGGAAACACCATATATTTT.

This clone occurred a few times. The J gene is TRBJ2-7, the V gene TRBV29-1, with 8 bases fitting TRBD1. V dropped 6 bases and J dropped 4; count of bases not matched to a gene: 17. Germline loops: CDR1 SQVTM, CDR2 ANQGSEA. This CDR3 region has 16 residues. CDR3 sequence (DNA): TGCAGCGTAGAACCCAATTCCGGGACAGGTTCTTACGAGCAGTACTTC. Translating gives CSVEPNSGTGSYEQYF.